The entry below describes one TCR beta chain. This clonotype showed up many times. Its antigen target is currently unknown. Base qualities are missing; no much larger clone stands one base away. This entry is derived from a study of CD8 T cells in ankylosing spondylitis (TCRdb year 2017). Context from the whole study: To find TCR variants linked to disease, the study profiled T cell receptor beta repertoires in ankylosing spondylitis patients and healthy donors. The full study cohort comprised about 23 ankylosing spondylitis patients and 85 to 120 healthy donors. Peripheral blood was sampled, and synovial fluid was additionally collected from ankylosing spondylitis patients.

Via the germline V gene, CDR1 is MNHNS and CDR2 SASEGT. V loses 6 bases, J loses 3 bases, and the germline ends lie 23 bases apart. Including cysteine and phenylalanine, the CDR3 has 17 amino acids. Only CDR3 DNA remains: 51 bases, in frame from the first base. Sequencing was performed on an Illumina HiSeq 2500. TCR beta libraries were prepared by quantitative 5'-RACE with molecular barcodes. The original pipeline was this. Disease-linked TCR variants were identified with a new computational method built on a probabilistic model of VDJ rearrangement. TCRdb trimmed public reads at Q25 via fastp, called clones via MiXCR and kept in-frame beta chains. Every CDR3 protein is listed once, alongside the most common genes and DNA of its rows. The authors' filters were not applied to this entry. Across this sample there are around 130,000 distinct CDR3 sequences, with about 13% seen only once. The top ten clones comprise 3% of the sample.

Study-level results and caveats: Blood from ankylosing spondylitis patients appeared to be characterized by a TCR beta motif made up of under ten highly homologous amino acid variants. According to the report, matched synovial fluid samples from ankylosing spondylitis patients were significantly enriched for the disease-linked clones. The disease-linked clones showed a CD8+ phenotype and occurred at relatively low frequencies in peripheral blood. Some motif variants were previously reported in synovial fluid and blood of reactive arthritis patients, suggesting common disease-initiation mechanisms.

The TCR was taken from a female donor with ankylosing spondylitis or in good health (not recorded which). The rearrangement joined TRBV6-1 to TRBJ1-1; no D gene can be assigned with confidence. Material: blood, either unsorted or a sorted T cell fraction (not recorded which). Read as DNA, the sequence is TGTGCCAGCAGACCAGCTGGGAATCTCCCTTTCGACACTGAAGCTTTCTTT. Protein translation: CASRPAGNLPFDTEAFF.